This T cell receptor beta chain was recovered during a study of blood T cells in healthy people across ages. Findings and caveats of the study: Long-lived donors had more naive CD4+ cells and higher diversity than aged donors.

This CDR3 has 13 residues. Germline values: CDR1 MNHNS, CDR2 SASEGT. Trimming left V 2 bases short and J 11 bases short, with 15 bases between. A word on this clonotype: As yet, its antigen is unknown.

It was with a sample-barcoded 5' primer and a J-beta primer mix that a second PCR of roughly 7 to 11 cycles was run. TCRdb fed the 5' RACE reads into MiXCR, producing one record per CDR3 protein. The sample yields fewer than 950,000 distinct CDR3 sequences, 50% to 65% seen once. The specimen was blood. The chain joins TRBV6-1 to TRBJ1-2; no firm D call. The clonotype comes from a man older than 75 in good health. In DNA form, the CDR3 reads TGTGCCAGCAGTGAATTCCCTGGCGGACGGTACACCTTC. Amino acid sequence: CASSEFPGGRYTF.